Listed below are T cell receptor beta chains from one sample, sequenced in a study of beta chain features in type 1 diabetes. Assay: immunoSEQ multiplex PCR; the TCRdb copy retains only in-frame clones and omits some. The sample lists around 180,000 clones; approximately 8% were seen once. Sequenced sample: central memory CD4+ T cells from blood. The receptors shown here come from a man aged 18 to 35 with type 1 diabetes. Both conserved end residues are part of each CDR3. The D gene is left open where the match is weak. A clone size is listed for some rows: how often the clone was seen (once, few, many), or a class if it is expanded.

j_call v_call d_call clone_size cdr3_nt cdr3_aa
TRBJ2-5 TRBV7-2 TRBD2 . TGTGCCAGCAGCTATAGCGGGGGCCTGGAGACCCAGTACTTC CASSYSGGLETQYF
TRBJ2-1 TRBV11-2 . . TGTGCCAGCAGCCCATCAGCGGGCTCCTACAATGAGCAGTTCTTC CASSPSAGSYNEQFF
TRBJ2-7 TRBV14 . few TGTGCCAGCAGCCAAGAAAGGAGCCGCGGGCGGAGCGAGCAGTACTTC CASSQERSRGRSEQYF
TRBJ2-2 TRBV7-7 . . TGTGCCAGCAGCTTGTCCGGGGTCGTGGGCGGGGAGCTGTTTTTT CASSLSGVVGGELFF
TRBJ1-4 TRBV25-1 . few TGTGCCAGCAGTGAAACAGGGTTCGCAACTAATGAAAAACTGTTTTTT CASSETGFATNEKLFF
TRBJ1-5 TRBV6-4 . . TGTGCCAGCAGCTCAGGGCTTAATCAGCCCCAGCATTTT CASSSGLNQPQHF
TRBJ2-3 TRBV11-2 TRBD2 many TGTGCCAGCAGCCCACCCGTCGGGGGGGACACAGATACGCAGTATTTT CASSPPVGGDTDTQYF
TRBJ2-3 TRBV5-8 . few TGTGCCAGTATGGGACTTAGGGGACCAGATACGCAGTATTTT CASMGLRGPDTQYF
TRBJ2-2 TRBV29-1 . . TGCAGCGTTCGGGTAGGGGGATTCACCGGGGAGCTGTTTTTT CSVRVGGFTGELFF
TRBJ2-1 TRBV6-4 TRBD2 few TGTGCCAGCAGTGAGCGCGTACTAGCGCCGGGGGGGGGCTGGAGCAATGAGCAGTTCTTC CASSERVLAPGGGWSNEQFF
TRBJ2-2 TRBV23-1 TRBD2 few TGCGCCAGCAGTCAATGGATGCTAGACGGGAGGTATACCGGGGAGCTGTTTTTT CASSQWMLDGRYTGELFF
TRBJ1-1 TRBV5-5 . . TGTGCCAGCAGCTTACAGCATGCTGTGAACACTGAAGCTTTCTTT CASSLQHAVNTEAFF
TRBJ2-7 TRBV4-2 . few TGTGCCAGCAGCCCGTCCGCCCAGCGGTCTGCCGACGAGCAGTACTTC CASSPSAQRSADEQYF
TRBJ2-5 TRBV29-1 TRBD2 many TGCAGCGTGGATCGCGGACTAGCGAAGACCCAGTACTTC CSVDRGLAKTQYF
TRBJ1-2 TRBV10-1 TRBD1 . TGCGCCAGCAGTCCAGGACAGGGAGCAGAGAATGGCTACACCTTC CASSPGQGAENGYTF
TRBJ1-2 TRBV30 . few TGTGCCTGGAGATCGGGCAGGGGCTATGGCTACACCTTC CAWRSGRGYGYTF
TRBJ2-7 TRBV6-1 TRBD1 few TGTGCCAGCAGTGCCACGGGACAGGGGGGAAGGTACGAGCAGTACTTC CASSATGQGGRYEQYF
TRBJ1-6 TRBV30 . few TGTGCCTGGAGGGGCAGGGTTGGGTCACCCCTCCACTTT CAWRGRVGSPLHF
TRBJ2-7 TRBV4-2 . . TGTGCCAGCAGCTCCAGGGCCCCCTACGAGCAGTACTTC CASSSRAPYEQYF
TRBJ2-7 TRBV15 . . TGTGCCACCAGCAGCCAGGGGTCCCCGAGAGAGCAGTACTTC CATSSQGSPREQYF
TRBJ1-3 TRBV6-6 . . TGTGCCAGCTCCGACAGTAACTCTGGAAACACCATATATTTT CASSDSNSGNTIYF
TRBJ2-5 TRBV27 TRBD1 many TGTGCCAGCAGTCGCTCCCGGACAGGGAAAGAGACCCAGTACTTC CASSRSRTGKETQYF
TRBJ2-7 TRBV2 . few TGTGCCAGCGCCGTGAGGGAGCAGTACTTC CASAVREQYF
TRBJ2-7 TRBV28 . few TGTGCCAGCGACGGCCGGAGGGCAAGCTCCTACGAGCAGTACTTC CASDGRRASSYEQYF
TRBJ2-1 TRBV4-2 . few TGTGCCAGCAGCCAAGGTTTAGTCATCACGGGAAATGAGCAGTTCTTC CASSQGLVITGNEQFF
TRBJ2-1 TRBV18 . . TGTGCCAGCTCACCACCGTCTAGCGTCGAGCAGTTCTTC CASSPPSSVEQFF
TRBJ1-3 TRBV18 TRBD1 . TGTGCCAGCTCTCCCCCGGGACAGGGACCCTCTGGAAACACCATATATTTT CASSPPGQGPSGNTIYF
TRBJ1-3 TRBV2 . . TGTGCCAGCAGTGAAACTCAACCGGGTCTTGGAAACACCATATATTTT CASSETQPGLGNTIYF
TRBJ2-1 TRBV5-4 . few TGTGCCGGCACGGGGTCGGGGGTGAATGAGCAGTTCTTC CAGTGSGVNEQFF
TRBJ1-1 TRBV11-2 . few TGTGCCAGCAGCTTAGATGCCGGGAGAAACACTTTCTTT CASSLDAGRNTFF
TRBJ2-6 TRBV28 . . TGTGCCAGCAGTTTATATCAGGCGGGACGTTCTGGGGCCAACGTCCTGACTTTC CASSLYQAGRSGANVLTF
TRBJ1-5 TRBV25-1 . few TGTGCCAGCTCGGGACTGTATAGCAATCAGCCCCAGCATTTT CASSGLYSNQPQHF
TRBJ2-2 TRBV5-1 . . TGCGCCACCAAATTAGGGGCGAGGACCGGGGAGCTGTTTTTT CATKLGARTGELFF
TRBJ1-5 TRBV20-1 . few TGCAGTGCTAGACAGAATCAGCCCCAGCATTTT CSARQNQPQHF
TRBJ2-5 TRBV11-2 . few TGTGCCAGCAGCTTAGATCAAGCCACCCAGTACTTC CASSLDQATQYF
TRBJ2-7 TRBV19 TRBD1 . TGTGCCAGTAGTATTGGGGCATACCGGGACAGGGAACAGCAGTACTTC CASSIGAYRDREQQYF
TRBJ1-3 TRBV30 . . TGTGCCTGGACTTTTGGAAACACCATATATTTT CAWTFGNTIYF
TRBJ1-2 TRBV7-8 TRBD1 . TGTGCCAGCAGCCCCGGGACAGGGAGGGACTACACCTTC CASSPGTGRDYTF
TRBJ1-5 TRBV2 TRBD1 few TGTGCCAGCAGTGAGAACAGGGGAGAACAGCCCCAGCATTTT CASSENRGEQPQHF
TRBJ2-2 TRBV19 . few TGTGCCAGTAGTACCCGGTTAGGGGAGCTGTTTTTT CASSTRLGELFF
TRBJ1-6 TRBV19 . few TGTGCCAGTAGCAGAGGAGATCTACCCCCTAATTCACCCCTCCACTTT CASSRGDLPPNSPLHF
TRBJ2-7 TRBV4-1 TRBD1 . TGCGCCAGCAGTCGTACCGGACAGGAGCCCTACGAGCAGTACTTC CASSRTGQEPYEQYF
TRBJ2-7 TRBV15 TRBD2 . TGTGCCACCAGCAGAGACCTACTAGCGGTCGAGCAGTACTTC CATSRDLLAVEQYF
TRBJ2-3 TRBV9 . . TGTGCCAGCAGCGCCTCGACAGGTGTCACAGATACGCAGTATTTT CASSASTGVTDTQYF
TRBJ2-1 TRBV6-6 . few TGTGCCAGCAGTTACTGGGGCCTGGGCGACAATGAGCAGTTCTTC CASSYWGLGDNEQFF
TRBJ2-7 TRBV5-4 TRBD2 few TGTGCCACCACGGCACTAGCGGGAGGGGTTCCTTACGAGCAGTACTTC CATTALAGGVPYEQYF
TRBJ2-7 TRBV10-3 TRBD2 . TGTGCCATCAGTGAGTCCTTTTCTTCAGCGGGAGGCGAGCAGTACTTC CAISESFSSAGGEQYF
TRBJ1-2 TRBV7-8 . . TGTGCCAGCAGCCCCCTCGCGAACTATGGCTACACCTTC CASSPLANYGYTF
TRBJ2-5 TRBV7-2 TRBD2 many TGTGCCAGCAGCTTAGGGGTTAGCGGGGACGAGACCCAGTACTTC CASSLGVSGDETQYF
TRBJ2-5 TRBV5-6 . few TGTGCCAGCAGCCTTCTGACAGTCCAAGAGACCCAGTACTTC CASSLLTVQETQYF
TRBJ2-3 TRBV28 TRBD1 . TGTGCCAGCAAGATGGGACAGACTTACACAGATACGCAGTATTTT CASKMGQTYTDTQYF
TRBJ2-1 TRBV19 TRBD2 many TGTGCCAGTACCGAGACTAGCGGGAGTCGAAATGAGCAGTTCTTC CASTETSGSRNEQFF
TRBJ2-3 TRBV9 TRBD2 few TGTGCCAGCAGCGCAACTAGCGGGCACGCAGATACGCAGTATTTT CASSATSGHADTQYF
TRBJ1-2 TRBV7-2 TRBD1 few TGTGCCAGCAGCTCTGGCTGGACAGGCTATGGCTACACCTTC CASSSGWTGYGYTF
TRBJ2-2 TRBV30 TRBD2 few TGTGCCTGGAGTGTACACGGGGGGACCGGGGAGCTGTTTTTT CAWSVHGGTGELFF
TRBJ2-2 TRBV28 TRBD1 . TGTGCCAGCAGTTTTAGTCCCGGACAGGGGAAAGACACCGGGGAGCTGTTTTTT CASSFSPGQGKDTGELFF
TRBJ2-2 TRBV7-9 TRBD2 . TGTGCCGTCAGTTCCGGGGGGGACACCGGGGAGCTGTTTTTT CAVSSGGDTGELFF